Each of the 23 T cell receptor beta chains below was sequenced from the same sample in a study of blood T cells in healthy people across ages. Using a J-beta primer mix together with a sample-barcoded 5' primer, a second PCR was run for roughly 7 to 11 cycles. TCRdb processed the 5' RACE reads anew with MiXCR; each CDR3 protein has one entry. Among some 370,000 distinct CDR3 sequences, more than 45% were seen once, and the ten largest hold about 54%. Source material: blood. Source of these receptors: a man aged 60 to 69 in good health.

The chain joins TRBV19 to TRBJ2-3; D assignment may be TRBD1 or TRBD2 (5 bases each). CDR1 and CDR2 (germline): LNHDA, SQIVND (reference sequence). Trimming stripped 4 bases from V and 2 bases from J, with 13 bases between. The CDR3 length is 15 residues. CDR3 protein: CASSTRDAPTDTQYF. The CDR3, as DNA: TGTGCCAGTAGTACCCGGGACGCCCCCACAGATACGCAGTATTTT.

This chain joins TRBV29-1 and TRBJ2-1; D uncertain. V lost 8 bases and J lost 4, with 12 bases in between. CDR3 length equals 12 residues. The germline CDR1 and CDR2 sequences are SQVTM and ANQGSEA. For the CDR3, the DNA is TGCAGCCCGATCCTTCTATACAATGAGCAGTTCTTC. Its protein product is CSPILLYNEQFF.

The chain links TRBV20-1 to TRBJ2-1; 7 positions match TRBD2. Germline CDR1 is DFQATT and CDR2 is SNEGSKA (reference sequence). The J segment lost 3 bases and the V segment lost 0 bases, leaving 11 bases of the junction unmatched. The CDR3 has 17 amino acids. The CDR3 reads CSARDLLLAEYYNEQFF. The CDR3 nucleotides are TGCAGTGCTAGAGATCTCCTTCTAGCGGAGTACTACAATGAGCAGTTCTTC.

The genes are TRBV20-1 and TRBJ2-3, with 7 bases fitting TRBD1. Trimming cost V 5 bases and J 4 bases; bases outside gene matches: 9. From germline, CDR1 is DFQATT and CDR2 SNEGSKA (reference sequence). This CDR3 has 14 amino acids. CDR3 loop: CSAGKTGQADTQYF. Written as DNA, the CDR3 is TGCAGTGCTGGAAAGACAGGGCAAGCAGATACGCAGTATTTT.

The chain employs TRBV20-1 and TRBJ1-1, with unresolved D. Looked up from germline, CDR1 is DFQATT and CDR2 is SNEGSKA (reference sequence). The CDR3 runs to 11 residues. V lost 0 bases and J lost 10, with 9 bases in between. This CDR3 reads CSARDGSGAFF. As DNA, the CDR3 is TGCAGTGCTAGAGACGGAAGTGGAGCTTTCTTT.

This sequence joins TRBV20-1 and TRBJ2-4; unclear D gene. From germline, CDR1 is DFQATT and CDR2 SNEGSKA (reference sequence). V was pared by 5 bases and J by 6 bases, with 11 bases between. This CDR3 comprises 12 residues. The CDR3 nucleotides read TGCAGTGCTCCCTTAGCCGCAAACATTCAGTACTTC. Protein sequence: CSAPLAANIQYF.

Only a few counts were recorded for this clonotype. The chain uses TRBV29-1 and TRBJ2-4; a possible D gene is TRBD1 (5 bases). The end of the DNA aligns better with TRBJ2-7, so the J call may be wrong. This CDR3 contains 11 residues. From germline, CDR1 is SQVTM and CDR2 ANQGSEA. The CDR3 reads CSVQRGYEQYF. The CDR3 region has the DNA TGCAGCGTACAAAGGGGTTACGAGCAGTACTTC.

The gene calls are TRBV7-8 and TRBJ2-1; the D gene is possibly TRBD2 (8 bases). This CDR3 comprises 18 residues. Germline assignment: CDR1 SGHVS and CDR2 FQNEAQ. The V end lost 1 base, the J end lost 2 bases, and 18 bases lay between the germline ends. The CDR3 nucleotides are TGTGCCAGCAGCTTAGTTACAACGGGAGGGGGCCCCTACAATGAGCAGTTCTTC. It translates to CASSLVTTGGGPYNEQFF.

The CDR3 DNA is TGTGCCAGCAGCTTAAGAGTCGGGCAGGGTGCTGAGCAGTTCTTC. It translates to CASSLRVGQGAEQFF. This sequence joins TRBV7-2 and TRBJ2-1, with a possible D match to TRBD1 (5 bases). The CDR3 spans 15 residues. Germline V gives CDR1 SGHTA, CDR2 FQGNSA. Trimming stripped 2 bases from V and 9 bases from J, with 17 bases between.

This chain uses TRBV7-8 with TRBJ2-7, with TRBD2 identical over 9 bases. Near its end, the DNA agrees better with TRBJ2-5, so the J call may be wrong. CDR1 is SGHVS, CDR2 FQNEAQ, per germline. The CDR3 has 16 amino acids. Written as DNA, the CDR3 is TGTGCCAGCAGCCCAACGGTTCTAGCGGGGCAAGAGACCCAGTACTTC. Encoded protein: CASSPTVLAGQETQYF.

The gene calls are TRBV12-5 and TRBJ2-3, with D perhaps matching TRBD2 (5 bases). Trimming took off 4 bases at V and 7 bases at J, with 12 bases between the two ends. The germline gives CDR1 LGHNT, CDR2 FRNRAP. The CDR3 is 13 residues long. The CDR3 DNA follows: TGTGCTAGTGGTTCGGGAACCTCGTATACGCAGTATTTT. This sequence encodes CASGSGTSYTQYF.

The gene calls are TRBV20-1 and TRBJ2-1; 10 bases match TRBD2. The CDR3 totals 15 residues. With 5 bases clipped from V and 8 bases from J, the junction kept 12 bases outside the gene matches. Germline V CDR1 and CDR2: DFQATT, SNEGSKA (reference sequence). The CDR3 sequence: CSAGSGSGRPYEQFF. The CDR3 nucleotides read TGCAGTGCTGGGTCGGGTAGCGGGAGGCCATATGAGCAGTTCTTC.

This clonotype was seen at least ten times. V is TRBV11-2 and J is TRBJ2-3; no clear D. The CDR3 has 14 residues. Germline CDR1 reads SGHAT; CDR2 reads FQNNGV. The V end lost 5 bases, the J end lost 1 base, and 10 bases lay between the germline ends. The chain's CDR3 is CASSHLQRTDTQYF. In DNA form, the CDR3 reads TGTGCCAGCAGCCATCTACAGCGCACAGATACGCAGTATTTT. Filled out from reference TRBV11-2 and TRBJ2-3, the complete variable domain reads EAGVAQSPRYKIIEKRQSVAFWCNPISGHATLYWYQQILGQGPKLLIQFQNNGVVDDSQLPKDRFSAERLKGVDSTLKIQPAKLEDSAVYLCASSHLQRTDTQYFGPGTRLTVL.

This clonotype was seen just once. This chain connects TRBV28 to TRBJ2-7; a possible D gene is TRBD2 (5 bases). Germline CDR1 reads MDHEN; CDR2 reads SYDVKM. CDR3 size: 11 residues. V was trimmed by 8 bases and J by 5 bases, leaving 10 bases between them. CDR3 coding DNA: TGTGCCAGCGGAGGTTCCCACGAGCAGTACTTC. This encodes CASGGSHEQYF.

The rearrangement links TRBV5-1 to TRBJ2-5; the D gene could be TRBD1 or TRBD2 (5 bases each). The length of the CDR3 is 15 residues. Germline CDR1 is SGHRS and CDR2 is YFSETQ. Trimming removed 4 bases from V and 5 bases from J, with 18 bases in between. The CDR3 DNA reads TGCGCCAGCAGCAGGAGCCGGGGACCCAGGGAGACCCAGTACTTC. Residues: CASSRSRGPRETQYF.

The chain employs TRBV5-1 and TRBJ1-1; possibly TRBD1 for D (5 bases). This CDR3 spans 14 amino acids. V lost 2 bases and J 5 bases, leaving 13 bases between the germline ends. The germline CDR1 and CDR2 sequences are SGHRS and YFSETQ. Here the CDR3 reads CASSLSGIRTEAFF. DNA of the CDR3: TGCGCCAGCAGCTTATCAGGGATTAGAACTGAAGCTTTCTTT.

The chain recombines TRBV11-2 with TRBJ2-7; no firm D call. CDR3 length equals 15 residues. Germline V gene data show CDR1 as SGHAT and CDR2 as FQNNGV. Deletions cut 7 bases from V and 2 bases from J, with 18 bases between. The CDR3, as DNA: TGTGCCAGCACCTCGTTGGCAGTTGGTCCCTACGAGCAGTACTTC. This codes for CASTSLAVGPYEQYF.

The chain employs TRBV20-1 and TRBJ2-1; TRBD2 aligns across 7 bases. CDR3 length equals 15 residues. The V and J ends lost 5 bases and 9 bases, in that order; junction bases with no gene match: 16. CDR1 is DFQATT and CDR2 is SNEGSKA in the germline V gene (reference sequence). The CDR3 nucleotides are TGCAGTGCTGAGGCGGGAGAAAGAGGGCGAGGTGAGCAGTTCTTC. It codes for CSAEAGERGRGEQFF.

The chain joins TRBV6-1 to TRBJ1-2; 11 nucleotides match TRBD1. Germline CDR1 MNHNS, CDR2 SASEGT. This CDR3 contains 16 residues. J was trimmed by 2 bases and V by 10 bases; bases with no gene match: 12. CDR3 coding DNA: TGTGCCACGGCGGGACAGGGGGTAGGCTTAAACTATGGCTACACCTTC. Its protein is CATAGQGVGLNYGYTF.

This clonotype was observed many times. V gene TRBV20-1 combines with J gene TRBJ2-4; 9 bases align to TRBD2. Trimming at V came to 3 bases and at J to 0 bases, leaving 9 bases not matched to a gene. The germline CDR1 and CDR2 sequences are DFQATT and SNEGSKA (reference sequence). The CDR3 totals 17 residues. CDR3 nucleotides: TGCAGTGCTAGCGAATTAAGACTAGCGGTAGCCAAAAACATTCAGTACTTC. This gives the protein CSASELRLAVAKNIQYF.

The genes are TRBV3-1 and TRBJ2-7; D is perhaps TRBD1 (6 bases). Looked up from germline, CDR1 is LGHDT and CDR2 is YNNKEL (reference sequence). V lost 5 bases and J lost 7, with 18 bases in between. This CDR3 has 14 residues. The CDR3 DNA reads TGTGCCAGCAGCAGACTGGCAGGGGACAATGAGCAGTACTTC. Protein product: CASSRLAGDNEQYF.

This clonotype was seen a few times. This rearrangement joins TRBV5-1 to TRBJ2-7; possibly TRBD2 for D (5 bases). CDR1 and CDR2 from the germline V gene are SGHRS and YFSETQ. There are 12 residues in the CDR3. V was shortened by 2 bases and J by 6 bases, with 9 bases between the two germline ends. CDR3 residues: CASSFLGGEQYF. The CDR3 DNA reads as TGCGCCAGCAGCTTTCTAGGAGGCGAGCAGTACTTC.

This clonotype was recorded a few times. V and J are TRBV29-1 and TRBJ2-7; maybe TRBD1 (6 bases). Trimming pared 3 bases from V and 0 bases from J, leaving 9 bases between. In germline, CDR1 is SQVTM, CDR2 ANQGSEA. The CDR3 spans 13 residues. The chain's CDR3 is CSVEQGSSYEQYF. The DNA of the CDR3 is TGCAGCGTTGAGCAGGGGAGCTCCTACGAGCAGTACTTC.